The source of this T cell receptor beta chain is a study of control samples from healthy donors and cancer patients. Using immunoSEQ multiplex PCR, the repertoire was profiled, and TCRdb retains in-frame clones only, with some absent. The sample contains under 20,000 clones, about four fifths of which appear only once. The length of the CDR3 is 12 residues. V was trimmed by 4 bases and J by 3 bases, leaving 7 bases between them. Sequencing was performed on PBMCs. The receptor was derived from a man of 80 years or more with head and neck cancer. The V and J genes are TRBV12-3 or TRBV12-4 and TRBJ2-7; the D is unclear. This CDR3 is CASSWQNYEQYF. In DNA form, the CDR3 reads TGTGCCAGCAGTTGGCAGAACTACGAGCAGTACTTC.